This T cell receptor beta chain was sequenced for a study of blood T cells in healthy people across ages. Study observations and caveats: Investigators treated diversity estimates from one million T cells as underestimates.

Notes on this clonotype: The antigen remains unidentified.

Then a second PCR, running roughly 7 to 11 cycles, was carried out with a sample-barcoded 5' primer and a J-beta primer mix. From the 5' RACE reads, TCRdb called clonotypes with MiXCR, one entry per CDR3 protein. The sample contains over a million distinct CDR3 sequences, 20% to 25% of which appear only once. Every participating donor contributed roughly 10 milliliters of peripheral blood through a draw. These data were likewise used in another study, on T cells of mothers and their children. That publication notes: Maternal samples each gave over 8.5 million TCR beta CDR3 reads, and child samples a few million each.

The TCR sequence derives from a girl aged 2-10 years in good health. Sequenced: blood.

The CDR3 loop is CASSFGYSEQFF. The CDR3 bases are TGTGCCAGCAGTTTTGGATACTCTGAGCAGTTCTTC. The rearrangement uses TRBV12-3 or TRBV12-4 and TRBJ2-1; no definite D call. The V end was cut by 3 bases, the J end by 9 bases, with 9 bases between. The CDR3 spans 12 residues.